This T cell receptor (beta chain) was documented in a study of T cells after yellow fever vaccination. The authors made TCR cDNA by 5'RACE template switching, adding a universal primer site and UMIs. TCRdb independently ran MiXCR on the 5' RACE reads; one entry per CDR3 protein. The sample lists more than 110,000 distinct CDR3 sequences, about 6.9% seen once, with about 0.6% in the top ten. The CDR3 contains 13 residues. Trimming shortened V by 2 bases and J by 12 bases, and 14 bases separated the two germline ends. Germline CDR1 and CDR2: SGHTA and FQGNSA. This clonotype was counted between two and nine times. Its antigen is unidentified. The study, taken as a whole, reports: The booster saw the reappearance of most primary-vaccination clones (approximately 97% CD4, around 88% CD8).

The TCR sequence derives from a man between 25 and 39 years old who received the YFV17D yellow fever vaccine. The chain has TRBV7-2 and TRBJ2-1, with D maybe TRBD1 (7 bases). The material sequenced was CD4+ T cells sorted from PBMCs, taken 10 days after the yellow fever booster vaccination. The DNA of the CDR3 is TGTGCCAGCAGCTTAACAGGGGAGGCAACGCAGTTCTTC. As protein: CASSLTGEATQFF.